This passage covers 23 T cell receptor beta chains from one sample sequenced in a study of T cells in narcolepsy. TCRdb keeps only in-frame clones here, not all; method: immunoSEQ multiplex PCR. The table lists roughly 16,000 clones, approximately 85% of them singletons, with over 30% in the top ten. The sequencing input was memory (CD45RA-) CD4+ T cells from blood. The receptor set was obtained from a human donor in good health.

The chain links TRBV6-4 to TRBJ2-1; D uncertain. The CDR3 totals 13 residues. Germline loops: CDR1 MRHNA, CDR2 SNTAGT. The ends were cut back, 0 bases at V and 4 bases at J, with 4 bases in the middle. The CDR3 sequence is CASSDSEYNEQFF. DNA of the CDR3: TGTGCCAGCAGTGACTCGGAATACAATGAGCAGTTCTTC.

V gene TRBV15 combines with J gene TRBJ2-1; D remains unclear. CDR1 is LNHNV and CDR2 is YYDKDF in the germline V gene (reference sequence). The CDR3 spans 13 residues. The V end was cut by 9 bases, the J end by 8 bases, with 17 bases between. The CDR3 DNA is TGTGCCACTACGAGTGGCGGCCAGGATGAGCAGTTCTTC. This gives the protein CATTSGGQDEQFF. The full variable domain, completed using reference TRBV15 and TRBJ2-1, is DAMVIQNPRYQVTQFGKPVTLSCSQTLNHNVMYWYQQKSSQAPKLLFHYYDKDFNNEADTPDNFQSRRPNTSFCFLDIRSPGLGDTAMYLCATTSGGQDEQFFGPGTRLTVL.

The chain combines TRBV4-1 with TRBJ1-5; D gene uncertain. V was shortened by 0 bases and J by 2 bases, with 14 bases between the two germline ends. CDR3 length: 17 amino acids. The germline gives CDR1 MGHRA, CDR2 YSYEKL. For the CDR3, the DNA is TGCGCCAGCAGCCAAGATGTTAGCGGGATGGGCAATCAGCCCCAGCATTTT. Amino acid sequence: CASSQDVSGMGNQPQHF.

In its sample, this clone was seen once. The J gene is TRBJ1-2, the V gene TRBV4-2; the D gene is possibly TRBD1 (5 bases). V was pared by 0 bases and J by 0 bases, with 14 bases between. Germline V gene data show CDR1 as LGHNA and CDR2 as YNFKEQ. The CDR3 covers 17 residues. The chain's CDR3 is CASSQDDRGVANYGYTF. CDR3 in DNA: TGTGCCAGCAGCCAAGATGACCGGGGGGTAGCTAACTATGGCTACACCTTC.

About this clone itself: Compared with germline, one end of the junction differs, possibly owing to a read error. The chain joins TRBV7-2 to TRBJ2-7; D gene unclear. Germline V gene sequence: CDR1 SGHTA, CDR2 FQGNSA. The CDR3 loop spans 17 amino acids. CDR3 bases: TGTGCCAGCAGCTTAGGTCGGGCGCAGTTTAGGCCGTCCGAGCAGCACTTC. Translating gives CASSLGRAQFRPSEQHF. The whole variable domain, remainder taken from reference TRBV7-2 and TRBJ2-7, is GAGVSQSPSNKVTEKGKDVELRCDPISGHTALYWYRQSLGQGLEFLIYFQGNSAPDKSGLPSDRFSAERTGGSVSTLTIQRTQQEDSAVYLCASSLGRAQFRPSEQHFGPGTRLTVT.

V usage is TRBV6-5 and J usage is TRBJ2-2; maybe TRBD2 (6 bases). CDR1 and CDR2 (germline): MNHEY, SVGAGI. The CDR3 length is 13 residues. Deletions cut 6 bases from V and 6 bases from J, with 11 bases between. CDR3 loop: CASSPTGAGELFF. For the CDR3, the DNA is TGTGCCAGCAGCCCGACGGGGGCCGGGGAGCTGTTTTTT.

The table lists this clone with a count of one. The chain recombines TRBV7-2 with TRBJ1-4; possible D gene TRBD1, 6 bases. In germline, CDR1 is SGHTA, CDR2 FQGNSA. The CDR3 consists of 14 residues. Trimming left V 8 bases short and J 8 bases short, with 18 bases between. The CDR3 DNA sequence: TGTGCCAGCGGCAGGGGTAGTATGGAAGAAAAACTGTTTTTT. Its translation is CASGRGSMEEKLFF.

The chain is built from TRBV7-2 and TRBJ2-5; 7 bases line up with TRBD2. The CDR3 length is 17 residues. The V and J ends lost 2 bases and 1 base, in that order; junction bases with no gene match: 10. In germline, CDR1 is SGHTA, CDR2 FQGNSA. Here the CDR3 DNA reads TGTGCCAGCAGCTTACGGGAGGCGGGGAGCCCCCAAGAGACCCAGTACTTC. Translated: CASSLREAGSPQETQYF.

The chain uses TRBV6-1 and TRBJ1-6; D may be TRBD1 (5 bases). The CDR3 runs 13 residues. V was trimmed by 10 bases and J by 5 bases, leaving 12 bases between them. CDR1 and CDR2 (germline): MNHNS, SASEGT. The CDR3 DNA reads TGTGCCACGCTTCAGGGAAATAATTCACCCCTCCACTTT. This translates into CATLQGNNSPLHF.

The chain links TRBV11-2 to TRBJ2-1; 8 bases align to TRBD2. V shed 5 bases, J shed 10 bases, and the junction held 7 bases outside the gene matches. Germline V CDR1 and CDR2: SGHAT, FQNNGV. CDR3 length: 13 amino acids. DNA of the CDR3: TGTGCCAGCAGCACCTCGACTAGCGCCGAGCAGTTCTTC. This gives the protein CASSTSTSAEQFF.

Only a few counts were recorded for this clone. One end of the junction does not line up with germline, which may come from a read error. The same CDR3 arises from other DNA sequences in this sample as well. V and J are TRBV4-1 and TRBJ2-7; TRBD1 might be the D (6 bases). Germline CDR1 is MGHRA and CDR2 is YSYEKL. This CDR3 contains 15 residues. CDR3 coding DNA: TGTGCCAGCAGCCAAGCTCGGGACATCGACTACGAGCAGTACTTC. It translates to CASSQARDIDYEQYF.

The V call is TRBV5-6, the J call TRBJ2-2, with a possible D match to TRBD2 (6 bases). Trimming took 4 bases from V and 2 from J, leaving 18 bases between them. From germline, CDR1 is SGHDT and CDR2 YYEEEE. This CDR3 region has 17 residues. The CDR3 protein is CASSLEELGGNTGELFF. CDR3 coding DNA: TGTGCCAGCAGCCTCGAAGAGCTGGGAGGAAACACCGGGGAGCTGTTTTTT.

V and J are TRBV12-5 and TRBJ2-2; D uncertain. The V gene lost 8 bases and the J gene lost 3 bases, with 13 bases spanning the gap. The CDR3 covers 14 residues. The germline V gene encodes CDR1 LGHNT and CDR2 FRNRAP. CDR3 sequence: CASLGRIDTGELFF. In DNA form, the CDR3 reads TGTGCTAGTCTCGGGCGGATTGACACCGGGGAGCTGTTTTTT.

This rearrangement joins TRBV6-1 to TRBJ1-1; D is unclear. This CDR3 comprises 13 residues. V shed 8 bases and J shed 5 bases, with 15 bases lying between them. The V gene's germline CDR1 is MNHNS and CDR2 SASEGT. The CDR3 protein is CASWAYLSTEAFF. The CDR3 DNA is TGTGCCAGCTGGGCCTACCTGTCAACTGAAGCTTTCTTT.

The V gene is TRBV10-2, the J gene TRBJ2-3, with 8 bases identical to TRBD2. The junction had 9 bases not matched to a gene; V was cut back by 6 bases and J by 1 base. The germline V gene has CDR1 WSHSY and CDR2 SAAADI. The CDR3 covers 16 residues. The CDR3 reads CASSSTSVRGTDTQYF. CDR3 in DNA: TGCGCCAGCAGCTCGACTAGCGTTCGGGGCACAGATACGCAGTATTTT.

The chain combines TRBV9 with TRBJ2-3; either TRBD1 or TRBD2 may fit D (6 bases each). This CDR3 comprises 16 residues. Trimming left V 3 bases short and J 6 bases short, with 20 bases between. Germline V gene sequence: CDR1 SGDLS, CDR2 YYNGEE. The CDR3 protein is CASSGGPGRGGDTQYF. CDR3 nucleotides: TGTGCCAGCAGCGGGGGGCCTGGCCGTGGAGGGGATACGCAGTATTTT.

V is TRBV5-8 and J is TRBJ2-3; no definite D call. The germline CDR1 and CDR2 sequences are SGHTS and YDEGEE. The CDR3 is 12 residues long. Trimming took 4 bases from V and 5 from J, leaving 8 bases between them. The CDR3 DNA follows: TGTGCCAGCAGCCTCCCCGGAGATACGCAGTATTTT. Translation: CASSLPGDTQYF. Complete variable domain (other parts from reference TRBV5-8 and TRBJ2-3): EAGVTQSPTHLIKTRGQQATLRCSPISGHTSVYWYQQALGLGLQFLLWYDEGEERNRGNFPPRFSGRQFPNYSSELNVNALELEDSALYLCASSLPGDTQYFGPGTRLTVL.

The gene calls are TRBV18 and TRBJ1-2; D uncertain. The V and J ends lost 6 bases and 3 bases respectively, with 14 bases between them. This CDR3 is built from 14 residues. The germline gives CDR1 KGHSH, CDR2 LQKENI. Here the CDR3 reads CASSPRSADYGYTF. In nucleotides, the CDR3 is TGTGCCAGCTCTCCCAGATCAGCGGACTATGGCTACACCTTC.

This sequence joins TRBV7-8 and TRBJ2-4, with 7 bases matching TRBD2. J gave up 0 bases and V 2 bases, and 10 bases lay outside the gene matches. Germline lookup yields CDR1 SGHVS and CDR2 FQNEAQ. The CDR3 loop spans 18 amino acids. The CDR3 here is CASSLTVGGGIAKNIQYF. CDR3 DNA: TGTGCCAGCAGCTTAACGGTGGGCGGGGGTATAGCCAAAAACATTCAGTACTTC.

The CDR3 loop is CASSQAGAGYEQYF. The CDR3 coding sequence is TGCGCCAGCAGCCAAGCGGGGGCCGGCTACGAGCAGTACTTC. This chain connects TRBV4-1 to TRBJ2-7; the D call may be TRBD1 or TRBD2 (6 bases each). The germline gives CDR1 MGHRA, CDR2 YSYEKL. Trimming removed 1 base at V and 3 bases at J, with 10 bases between. The CDR3 is 14 residues long.

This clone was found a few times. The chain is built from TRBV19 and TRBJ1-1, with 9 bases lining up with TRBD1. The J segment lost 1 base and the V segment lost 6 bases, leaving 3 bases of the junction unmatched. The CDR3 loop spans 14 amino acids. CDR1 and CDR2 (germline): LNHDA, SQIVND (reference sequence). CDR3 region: CASRTTGGNTEAFF. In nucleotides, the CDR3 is TGTGCCAGTAGGACGACAGGGGGGAACACTGAAGCTTTCTTT.

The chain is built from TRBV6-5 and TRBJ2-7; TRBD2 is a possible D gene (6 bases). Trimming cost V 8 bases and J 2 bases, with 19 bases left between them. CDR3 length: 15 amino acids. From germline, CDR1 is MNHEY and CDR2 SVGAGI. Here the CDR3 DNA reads TGTGCCAGCCACGGGGAACGGGGAGGACCCTACGAGCAGTACTTC. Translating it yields CASHGERGGPYEQYF.

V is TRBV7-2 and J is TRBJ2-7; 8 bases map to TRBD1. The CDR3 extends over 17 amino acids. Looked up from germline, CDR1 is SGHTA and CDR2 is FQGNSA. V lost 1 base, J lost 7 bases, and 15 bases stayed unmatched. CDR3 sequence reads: CASSLGRQDRDGREQYF. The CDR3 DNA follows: TGTGCCAGCAGCTTAGGAAGGCAGGACAGGGATGGACGGGAGCAGTACTTC. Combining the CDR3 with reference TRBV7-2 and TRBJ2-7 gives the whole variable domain GAGVSQSPSNKVTEKGKDVELRCDPISGHTALYWYRQSLGQGLEFLIYFQGNSAPDKSGLPSDRFSAERTGGSVSTLTIQRTQQEDSAVYLCASSLGRQDRDGREQYFGPGTRLTVT.